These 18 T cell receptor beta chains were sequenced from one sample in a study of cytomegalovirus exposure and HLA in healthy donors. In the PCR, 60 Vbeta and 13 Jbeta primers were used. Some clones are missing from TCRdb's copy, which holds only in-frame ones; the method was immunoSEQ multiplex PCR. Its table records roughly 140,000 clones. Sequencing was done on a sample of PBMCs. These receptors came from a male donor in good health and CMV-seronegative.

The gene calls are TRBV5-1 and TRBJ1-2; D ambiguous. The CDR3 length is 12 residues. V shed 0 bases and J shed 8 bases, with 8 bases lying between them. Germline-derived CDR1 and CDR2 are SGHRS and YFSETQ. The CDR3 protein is CASSLGERGYTF. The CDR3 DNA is TGCGCCAGCAGCTTGGGAGAGCGGGGCTACACCTTC.

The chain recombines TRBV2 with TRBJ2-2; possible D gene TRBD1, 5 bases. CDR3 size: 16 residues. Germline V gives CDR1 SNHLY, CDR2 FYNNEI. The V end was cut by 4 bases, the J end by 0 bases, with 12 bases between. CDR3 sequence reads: CASSVRTLTNTGELFF. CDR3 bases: TGTGCCAGCAGTGTTCGGACACTTACGAACACCGGGGAGCTGTTTTTT. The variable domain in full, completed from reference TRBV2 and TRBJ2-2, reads EPEVTQTPSHQVTQMGQEVILRCVPISNHLYFYWYRQILGQKVEFLVSFYNNEISEKSEIFDDQFSVERPDGSNFTLKIRSTKLEDSAMYFCASSVRTLTNTGELFFGEGSRLTVL.

CDR3 DNA sequence: TGTGCCAGCAGTGCAGGACAGGTCAATCAGCCCCAGCATTTT. This translates into CASSAGQVNQPQHF. This chain connects TRBV25-1 to TRBJ1-5; 7 bases are a match to TRBD1. Per the germline V gene, CDR1 is MGHDK and CDR2 is SYGVNS. The trim removed 4 bases at V and 3 bases at J, leaving 3 bases unmatched. This CDR3 spans 14 amino acids. Combining the CDR3 with reference TRBV25-1 and TRBJ1-5 gives the whole variable domain EADIYQTPRYLVIGTGKKITLECSQTMGHDKMYWYQQDPGMELHLIHYSYGVNSTEKGDLSSESTVSRIRTEHFPLTLESARPSHTSQYLCASSAGQVNQPQHFGDGTRLSIL.

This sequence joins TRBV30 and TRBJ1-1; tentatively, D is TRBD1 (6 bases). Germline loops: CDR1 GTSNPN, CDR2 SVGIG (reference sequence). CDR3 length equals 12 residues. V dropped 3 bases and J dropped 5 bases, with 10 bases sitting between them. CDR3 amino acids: CAWSAGETEAFF. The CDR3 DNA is TGTGCCTGGAGCGCAGGGGAAACTGAAGCTTTCTTT.

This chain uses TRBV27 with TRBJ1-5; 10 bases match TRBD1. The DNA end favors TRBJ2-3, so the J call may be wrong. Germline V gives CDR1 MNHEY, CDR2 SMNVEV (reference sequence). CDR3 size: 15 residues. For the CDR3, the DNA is TGTGCCAGCAGTTTTTCGGACAGGGGGGGTCAGCCCCAGTATTTT. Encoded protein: CASSFSDRGGQPQYF.

The CDR3 DNA reads as TGTGCCAGCAGCCGAGCTAGCGGGGGATTCACAGATACGCAGTATTTT. Translating it yields CASSRASGGFTDTQYF. The chain links TRBV7-6 to TRBJ2-3, with TRBD2 identical over 10 bases. The junction had 7 bases not matched to a gene; V was cut back by 5 bases and J by 2 bases. Germline V gene lookup returns CDR1 SGHVS and CDR2 FNYEAQ. This CDR3 is built from 16 residues.

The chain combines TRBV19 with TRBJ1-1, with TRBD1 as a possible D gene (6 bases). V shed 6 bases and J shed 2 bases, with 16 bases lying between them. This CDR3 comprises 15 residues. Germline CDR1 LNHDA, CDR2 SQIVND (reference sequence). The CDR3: CASRKYQGGNTEAFF. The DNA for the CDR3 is TGTGCCAGTAGAAAATATCAAGGGGGAAACACTGAAGCTTTCTTT.

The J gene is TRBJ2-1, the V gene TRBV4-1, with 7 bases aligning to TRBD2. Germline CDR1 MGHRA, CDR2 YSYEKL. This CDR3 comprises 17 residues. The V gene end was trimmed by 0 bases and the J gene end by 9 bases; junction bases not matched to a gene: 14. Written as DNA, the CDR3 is TGCGCCAGCAGCCAAGAGCGTTCGGCGGGAGATAGAGGTGAGCAGTTCTTC. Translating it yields CASSQERSAGDRGEQFF.

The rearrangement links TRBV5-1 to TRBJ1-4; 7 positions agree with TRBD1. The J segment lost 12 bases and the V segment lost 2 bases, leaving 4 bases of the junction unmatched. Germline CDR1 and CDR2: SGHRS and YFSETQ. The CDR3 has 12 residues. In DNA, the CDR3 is TGCGCCAGCAGCTTCGATACAGGGGAACTGTTTTTT. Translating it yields CASSFDTGELFF.

The CDR3 nucleotides are TGCGCCAGCAGCTTAGGAGGGGTCAGTCTGGGTGAAAAACTGTTTTTT. It encodes CASSLGGVSLGEKLFF. The rearrangement links TRBV5-1 to TRBJ1-4; D is possibly TRBD1 (5 bases). The CDR3 loop spans 16 amino acids. The V gene's germline CDR1 is SGHRS and CDR2 YFSETQ. V lost 2 bases to trimming and J lost 7 bases, with 18 bases between them.

CDR3 coding DNA: TGTGCCAGCAGCTTAGGTGGACTAGCGGCCCTCGGGGCGCAGTTCTTC. As protein: CASSLGGLAALGAQFF. The chain uses TRBV7-6 and TRBJ2-1; 10 positions agree with TRBD2. The V segment lost 1 base and the J segment 12 bases; nucleotides outside the gene matches: 12. The germline V gene encodes CDR1 SGHVS and CDR2 FNYEAQ. The CDR3 has 16 residues.

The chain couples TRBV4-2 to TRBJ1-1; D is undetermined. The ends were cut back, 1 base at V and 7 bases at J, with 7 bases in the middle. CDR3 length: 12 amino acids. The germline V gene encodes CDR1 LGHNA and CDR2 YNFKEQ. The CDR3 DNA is TGTGCCAGCAGCCAAGGTGACATTGAAGCTTTCTTT. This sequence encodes CASSQGDIEAFF.

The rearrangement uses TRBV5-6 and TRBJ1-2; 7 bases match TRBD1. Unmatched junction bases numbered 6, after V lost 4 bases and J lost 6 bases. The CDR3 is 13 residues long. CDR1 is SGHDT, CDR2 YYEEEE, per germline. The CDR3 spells CASSLTGIDGYTF. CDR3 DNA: TGTGCCAGCAGCCTGACAGGGATCGATGGCTACACCTTC.

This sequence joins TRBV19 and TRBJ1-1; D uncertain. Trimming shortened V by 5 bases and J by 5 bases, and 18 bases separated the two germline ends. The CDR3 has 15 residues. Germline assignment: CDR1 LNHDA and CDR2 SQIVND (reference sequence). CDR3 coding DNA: TGTGCCAGTAGTCTGAAGAATTTAAAACGGACTGAAGCTTTCTTT. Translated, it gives CASSLKNLKRTEAFF.

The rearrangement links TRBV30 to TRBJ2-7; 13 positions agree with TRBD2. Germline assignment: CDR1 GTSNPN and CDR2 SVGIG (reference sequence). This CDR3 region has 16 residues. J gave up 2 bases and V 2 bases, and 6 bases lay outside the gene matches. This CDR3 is CAWSSGLAGQTYEQYF. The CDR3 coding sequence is TGTGCCTGGAGTTCGGGACTAGCGGGGCAGACCTACGAGCAGTACTTC.

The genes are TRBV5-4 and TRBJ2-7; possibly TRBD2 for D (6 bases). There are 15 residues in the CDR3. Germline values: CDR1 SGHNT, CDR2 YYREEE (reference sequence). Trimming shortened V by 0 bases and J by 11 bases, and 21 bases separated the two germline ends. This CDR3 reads CASSLVAGPAPEEYF. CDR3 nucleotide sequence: TGTGCCAGCAGCTTGGTCGCGGGACCAGCCCCAGAGGAGTACTTC.

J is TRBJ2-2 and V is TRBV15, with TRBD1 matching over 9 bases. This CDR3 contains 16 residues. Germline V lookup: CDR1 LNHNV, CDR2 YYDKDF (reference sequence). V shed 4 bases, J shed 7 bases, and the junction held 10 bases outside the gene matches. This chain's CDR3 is CATSKNKQGAGGELFF. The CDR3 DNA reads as TGTGCCACCAGCAAGAACAAACAGGGGGCGGGCGGGGAGCTGTTTTTT.

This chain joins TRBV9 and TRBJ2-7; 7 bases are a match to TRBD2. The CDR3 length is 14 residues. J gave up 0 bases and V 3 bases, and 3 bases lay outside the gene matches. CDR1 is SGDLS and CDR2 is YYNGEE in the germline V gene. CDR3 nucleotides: TGTGCCAGCAGCGCCGCGGGGGACTCCTACGAGCAGTACTTC. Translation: CASSAAGDSYEQYF.